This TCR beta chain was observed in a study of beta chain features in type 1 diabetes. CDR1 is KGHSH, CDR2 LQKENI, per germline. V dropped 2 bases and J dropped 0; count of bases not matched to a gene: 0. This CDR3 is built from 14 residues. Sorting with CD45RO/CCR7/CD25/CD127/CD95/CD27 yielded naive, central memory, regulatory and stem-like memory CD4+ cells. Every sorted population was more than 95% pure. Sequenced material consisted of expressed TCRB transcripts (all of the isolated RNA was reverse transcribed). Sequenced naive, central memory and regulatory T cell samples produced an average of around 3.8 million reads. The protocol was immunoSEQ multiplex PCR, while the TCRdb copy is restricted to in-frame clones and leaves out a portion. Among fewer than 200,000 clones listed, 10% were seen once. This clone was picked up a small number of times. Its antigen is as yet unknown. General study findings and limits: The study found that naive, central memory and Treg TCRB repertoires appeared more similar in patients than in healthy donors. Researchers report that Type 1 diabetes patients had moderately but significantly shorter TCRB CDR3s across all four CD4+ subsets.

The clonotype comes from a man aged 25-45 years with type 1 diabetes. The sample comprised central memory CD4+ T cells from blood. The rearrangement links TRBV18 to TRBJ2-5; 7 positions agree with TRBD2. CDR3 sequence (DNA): TGTGCCAGCTCACCAGGGACTAACCAAGAGACCCAGTACTTC. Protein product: CASSPGTNQETQYF.